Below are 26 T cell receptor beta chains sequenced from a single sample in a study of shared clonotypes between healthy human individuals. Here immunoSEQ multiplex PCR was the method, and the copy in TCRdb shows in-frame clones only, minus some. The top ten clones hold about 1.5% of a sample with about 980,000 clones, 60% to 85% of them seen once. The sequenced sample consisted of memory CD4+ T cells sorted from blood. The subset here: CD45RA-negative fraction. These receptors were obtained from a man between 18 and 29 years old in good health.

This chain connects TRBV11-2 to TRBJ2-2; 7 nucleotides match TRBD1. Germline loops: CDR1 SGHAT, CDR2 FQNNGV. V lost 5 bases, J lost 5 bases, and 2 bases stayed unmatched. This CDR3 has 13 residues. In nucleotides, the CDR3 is TGTGCCAGCAGCCGACAGGGTACCGGGGAGCTGTTTTTT. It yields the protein CASSRQGTGELFF.

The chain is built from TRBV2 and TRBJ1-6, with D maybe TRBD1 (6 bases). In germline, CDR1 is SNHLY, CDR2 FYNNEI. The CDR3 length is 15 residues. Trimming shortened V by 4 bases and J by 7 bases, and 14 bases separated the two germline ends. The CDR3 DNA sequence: TGTGCCAGCAGTGGAAAGGGTAGGGGGAATTCACCCCTCCACTTT. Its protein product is CASSGKGRGNSPLHF.

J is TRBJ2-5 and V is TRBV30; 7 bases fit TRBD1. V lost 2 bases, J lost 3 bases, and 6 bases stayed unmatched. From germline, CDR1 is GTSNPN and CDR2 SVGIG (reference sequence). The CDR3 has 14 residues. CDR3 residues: CAWSPGTEKETQYF. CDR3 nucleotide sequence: TGTGCCTGGAGTCCCGGGACAGAAAAAGAGACCCAGTACTTC.

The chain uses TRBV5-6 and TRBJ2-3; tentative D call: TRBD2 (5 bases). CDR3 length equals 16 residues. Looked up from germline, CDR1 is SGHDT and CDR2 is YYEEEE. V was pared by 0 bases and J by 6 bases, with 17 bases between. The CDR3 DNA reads TGTGCCAGCAGCTTGGAGGACTCCAGTCCTGTGGATACGCAGTATTTT. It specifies CASSLEDSSPVDTQYF.

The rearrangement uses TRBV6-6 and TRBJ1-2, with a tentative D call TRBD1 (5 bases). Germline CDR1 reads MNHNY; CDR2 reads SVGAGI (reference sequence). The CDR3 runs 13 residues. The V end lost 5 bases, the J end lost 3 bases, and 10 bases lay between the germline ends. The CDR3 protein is CASSPPRDYGYTF. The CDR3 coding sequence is TGTGCCAGCAGTCCTCCCAGGGACTATGGCTACACCTTC.

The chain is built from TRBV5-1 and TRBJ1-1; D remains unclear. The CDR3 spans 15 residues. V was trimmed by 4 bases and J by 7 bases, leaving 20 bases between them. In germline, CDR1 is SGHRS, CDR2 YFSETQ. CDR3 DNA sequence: TGCGCCAGCAGCCGAAACAGTAAGGGTATGAATGAAGCTTTCTTT. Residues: CASSRNSKGMNEAFF.

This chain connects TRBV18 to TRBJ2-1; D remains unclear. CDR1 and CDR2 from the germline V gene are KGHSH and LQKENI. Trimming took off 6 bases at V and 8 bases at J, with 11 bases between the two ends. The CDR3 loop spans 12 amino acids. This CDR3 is CASSAGLYEQFF. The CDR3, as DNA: TGTGCCAGCTCTGCCGGGCTCTATGAGCAGTTCTTC.

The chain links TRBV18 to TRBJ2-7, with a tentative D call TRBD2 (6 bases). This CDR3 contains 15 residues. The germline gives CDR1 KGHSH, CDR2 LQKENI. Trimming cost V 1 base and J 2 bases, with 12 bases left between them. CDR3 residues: CASSPRGTAAYEQYF. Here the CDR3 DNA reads TGTGCCAGCTCACCACGCGGGACGGCCGCCTACGAGCAGTACTTC. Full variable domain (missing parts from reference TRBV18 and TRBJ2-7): NAGVMQNPRHLVRRRGQEARLRCSPMKGHSHVYWYRQLPEEGLKFMVYLQKENIIDESGMPKERFSAEFPKEGPSILRIQQVVRGDSAAYFCASSPRGTAAYEQYFGPGTRLTVT.

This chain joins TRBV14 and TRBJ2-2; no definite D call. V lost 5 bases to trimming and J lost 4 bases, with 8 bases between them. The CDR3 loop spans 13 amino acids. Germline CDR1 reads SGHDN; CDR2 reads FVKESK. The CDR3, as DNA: TGTGCCAGCAGCATACAATTCACCGGGGAGCTGTTTTTT. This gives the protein CASSIQFTGELFF.

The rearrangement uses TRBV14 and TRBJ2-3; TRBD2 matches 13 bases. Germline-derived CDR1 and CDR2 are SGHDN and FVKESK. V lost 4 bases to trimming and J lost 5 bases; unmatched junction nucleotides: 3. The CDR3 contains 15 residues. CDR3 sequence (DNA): TGTGCCAGCAGCCCCGGACTAGCGGGAGTAGATACGCAGTATTTT. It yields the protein CASSPGLAGVDTQYF.

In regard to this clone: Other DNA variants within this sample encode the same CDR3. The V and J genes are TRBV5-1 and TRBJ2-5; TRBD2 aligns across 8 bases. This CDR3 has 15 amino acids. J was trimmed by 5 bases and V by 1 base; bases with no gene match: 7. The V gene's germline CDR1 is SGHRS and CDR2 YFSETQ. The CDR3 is CASSLYGGAGETQYF. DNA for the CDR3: TGCGCCAGCAGCTTGTACGGGGGGGCCGGGGAGACCCAGTACTTC.

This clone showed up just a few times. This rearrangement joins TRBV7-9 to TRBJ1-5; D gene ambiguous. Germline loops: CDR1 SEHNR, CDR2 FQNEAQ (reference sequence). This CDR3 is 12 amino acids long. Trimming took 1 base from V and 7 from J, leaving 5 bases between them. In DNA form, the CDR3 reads TGTGCCAGCAGCTTAGGGGAGCAGCCCCAGCATTTT. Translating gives CASSLGEQPQHF.

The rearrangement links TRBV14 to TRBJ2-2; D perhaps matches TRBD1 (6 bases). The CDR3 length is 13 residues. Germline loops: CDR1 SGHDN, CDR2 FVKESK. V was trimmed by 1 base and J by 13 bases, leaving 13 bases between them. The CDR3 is CASSQGGPWGLFF. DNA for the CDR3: TGTGCCAGCAGCCAAGGGGGGCCATGGGGGCTGTTTTTT.

CDR3 nucleotides: TGTGCCAGCAGAGGGAGGGCCGGTTCCTACGAGCAGTACTTC. It is translated as CASRGRAGSYEQYF. The rearrangement links TRBV6-5 to TRBJ2-7, with 7 nucleotides matching TRBD2. The junction had 6 bases not matched to a gene; V was cut back by 6 bases and J by 1 base. The CDR3 consists of 14 residues. Germline V gene sequence: CDR1 MNHEY, CDR2 SVGAGI.

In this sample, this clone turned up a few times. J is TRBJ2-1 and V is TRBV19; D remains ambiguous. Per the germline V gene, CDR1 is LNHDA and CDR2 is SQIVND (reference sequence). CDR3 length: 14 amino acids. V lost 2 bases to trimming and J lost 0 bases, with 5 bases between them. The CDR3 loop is CASSISSSYNEQFF. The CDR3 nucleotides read TGTGCCAGTAGTATATCGAGCTCCTACAATGAGCAGTTCTTC.

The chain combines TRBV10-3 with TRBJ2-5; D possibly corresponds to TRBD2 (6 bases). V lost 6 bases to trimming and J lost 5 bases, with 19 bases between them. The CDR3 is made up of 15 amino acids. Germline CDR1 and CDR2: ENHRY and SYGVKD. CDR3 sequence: CAISLSRDSRETQYF. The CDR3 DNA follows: TGTGCCATCAGCCTTTCGCGGGATTCGAGGGAGACCCAGTACTTC.

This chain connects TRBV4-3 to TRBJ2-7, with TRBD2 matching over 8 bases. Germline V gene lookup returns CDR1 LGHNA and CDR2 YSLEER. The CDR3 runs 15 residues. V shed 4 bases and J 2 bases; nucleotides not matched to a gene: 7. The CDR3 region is CASSPAAGATYEQYF. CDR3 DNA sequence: TGCGCCAGCAGCCCAGCAGCGGGGGCCACCTACGAGCAGTACTTC.

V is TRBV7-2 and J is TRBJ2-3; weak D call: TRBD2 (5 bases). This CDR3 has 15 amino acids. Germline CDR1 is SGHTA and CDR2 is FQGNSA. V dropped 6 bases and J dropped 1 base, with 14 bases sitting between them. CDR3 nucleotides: TGTGCCAGCAGGATTTTTAGGCGGGGCACAGATACGCAGTATTTT. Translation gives CASRIFRRGTDTQYF.

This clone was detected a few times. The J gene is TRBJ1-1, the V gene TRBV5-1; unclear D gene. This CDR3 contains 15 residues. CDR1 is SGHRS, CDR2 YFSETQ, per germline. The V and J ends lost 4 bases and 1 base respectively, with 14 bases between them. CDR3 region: CASSPPSRANTEAFF. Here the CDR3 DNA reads TGCGCCAGCAGCCCCCCTTCGCGGGCGAACACTGAAGCTTTCTTT. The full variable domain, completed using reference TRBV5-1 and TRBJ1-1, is KAGVTQTPRYLIKTRGQQVTLSCSPISGHRSVSWYQQTPGQGLQFLFEYFSETQRNKGNFPGRFSGRQFSNSRSEMNVSTLELGDSALYLCASSPPSRANTEAFFGQGTRLTVV.

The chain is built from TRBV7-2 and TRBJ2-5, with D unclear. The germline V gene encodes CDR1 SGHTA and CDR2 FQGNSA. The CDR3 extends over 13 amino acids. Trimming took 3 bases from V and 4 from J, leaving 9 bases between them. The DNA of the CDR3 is TGTGCCAGCAGCTTTCAGCCTCCAGAGACCCAGTACTTC. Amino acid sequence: CASSFQPPETQYF.

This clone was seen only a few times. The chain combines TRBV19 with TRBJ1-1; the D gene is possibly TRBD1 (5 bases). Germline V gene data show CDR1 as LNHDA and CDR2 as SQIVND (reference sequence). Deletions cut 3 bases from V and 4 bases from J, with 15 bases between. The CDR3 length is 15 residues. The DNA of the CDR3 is TGTGCCAGTAGTATCTCAGGATCAAGGGGCACTGAAGCTTTCTTT. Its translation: CASSISGSRGTEAFF.

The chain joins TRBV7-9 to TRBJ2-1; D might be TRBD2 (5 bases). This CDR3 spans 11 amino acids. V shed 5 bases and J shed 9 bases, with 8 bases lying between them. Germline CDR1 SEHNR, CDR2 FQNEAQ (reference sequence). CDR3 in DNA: TGTGCCAGCAGCCCGGGATTTGAGCAGTTCTTC. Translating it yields CASSPGFEQFF. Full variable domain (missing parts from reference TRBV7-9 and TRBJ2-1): DTGVSQNPRHKITKRGQNVTFRCDPISEHNRLYWYRQTLGQGPEFLTYFQNEAQLEKSRLLSDRFSAERPKGSFSTLEIQRTEQGDSAMYLCASSPGFEQFFGPGTRLTVL.

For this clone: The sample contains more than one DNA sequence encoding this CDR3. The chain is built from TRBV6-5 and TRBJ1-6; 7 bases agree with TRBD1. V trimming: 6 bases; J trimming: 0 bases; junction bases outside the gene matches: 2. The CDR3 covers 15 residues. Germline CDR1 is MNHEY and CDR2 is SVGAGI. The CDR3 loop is CASSRDSSYNSPLHF. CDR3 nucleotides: TGTGCCAGCAGCCGGGACAGCTCCTATAATTCACCCCTCCACTTT.

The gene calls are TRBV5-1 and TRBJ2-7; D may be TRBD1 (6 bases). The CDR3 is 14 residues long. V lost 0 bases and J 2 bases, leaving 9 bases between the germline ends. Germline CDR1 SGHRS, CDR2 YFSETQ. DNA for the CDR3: TGCGCCAGCAGCTTGGGGTACAGGGCCTACGAGCAGTACTTC. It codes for CASSLGYRAYEQYF.

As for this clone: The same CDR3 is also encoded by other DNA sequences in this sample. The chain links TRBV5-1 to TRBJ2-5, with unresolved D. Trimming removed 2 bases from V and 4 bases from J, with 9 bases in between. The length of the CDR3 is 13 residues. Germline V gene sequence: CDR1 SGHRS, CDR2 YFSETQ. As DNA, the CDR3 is TGCGCCAGCAGCTTAGGCAGTCGAGAGACCCAGTACTTC. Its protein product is CASSLGSRETQYF.

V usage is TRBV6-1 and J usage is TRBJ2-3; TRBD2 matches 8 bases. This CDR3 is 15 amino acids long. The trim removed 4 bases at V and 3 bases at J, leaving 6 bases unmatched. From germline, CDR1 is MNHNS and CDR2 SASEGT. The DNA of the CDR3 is TGTGCCAGCAGTGTCGGGGGGGGCCCGACAGATACGCAGTATTTT. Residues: CASSVGGGPTDTQYF.